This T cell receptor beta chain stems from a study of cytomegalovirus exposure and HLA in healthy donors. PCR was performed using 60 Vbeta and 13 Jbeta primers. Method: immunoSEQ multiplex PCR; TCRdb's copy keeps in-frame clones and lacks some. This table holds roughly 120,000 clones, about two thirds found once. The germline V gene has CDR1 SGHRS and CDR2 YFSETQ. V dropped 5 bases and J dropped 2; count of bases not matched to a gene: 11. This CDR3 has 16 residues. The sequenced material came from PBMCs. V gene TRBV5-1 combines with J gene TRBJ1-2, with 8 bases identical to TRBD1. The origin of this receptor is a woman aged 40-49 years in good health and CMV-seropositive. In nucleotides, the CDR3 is TGCGCCAGCAGTCTTGGACAGGGAGGGCGAAACTATGGCTACACCTTC. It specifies CASSLGQGGRNYGYTF.